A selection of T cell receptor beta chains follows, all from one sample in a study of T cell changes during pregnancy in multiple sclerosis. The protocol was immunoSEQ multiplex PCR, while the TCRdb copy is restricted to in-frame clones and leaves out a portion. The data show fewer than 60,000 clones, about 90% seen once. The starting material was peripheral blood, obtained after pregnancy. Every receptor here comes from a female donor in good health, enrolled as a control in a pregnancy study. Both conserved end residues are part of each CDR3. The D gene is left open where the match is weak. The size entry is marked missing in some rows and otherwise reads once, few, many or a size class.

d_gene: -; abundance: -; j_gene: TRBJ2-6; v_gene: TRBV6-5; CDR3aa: CASSFAGLSGANVLTF; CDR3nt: TGTGCCAGCAGTTTCGCAGGGCTCTCTGGGGCCAACGTCCTGACTTTC
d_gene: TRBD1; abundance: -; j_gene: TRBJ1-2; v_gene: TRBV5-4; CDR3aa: CASSLDRGTVSNYGYTF; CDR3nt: TGTGCCAGCAGCTTGGACAGGGGCACCGTTTCTAACTATGGCTACACCTTC
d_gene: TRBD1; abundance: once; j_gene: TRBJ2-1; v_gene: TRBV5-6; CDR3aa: CASSLGEWGRGLSNEQFF; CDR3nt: TGTGCCAGCAGCTTGGGGGAATGGGGCAGGGGGCTATCAAATGAGCAGTTCTTC
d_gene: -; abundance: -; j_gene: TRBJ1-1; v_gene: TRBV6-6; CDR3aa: CASSSRVGPTEAFF; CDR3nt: TGTGCCAGCAGTTCCCGGGTGGGGCCCACTGAAGCTTTCTTT
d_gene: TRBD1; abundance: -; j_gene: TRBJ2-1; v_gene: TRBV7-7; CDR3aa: CASSPRQGADEQFF; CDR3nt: TGTGCTAGCAGCCCCAGACAGGGGGCGGATGAGCAGTTCTTC
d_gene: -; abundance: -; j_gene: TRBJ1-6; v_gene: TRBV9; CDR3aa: CASSPTRGGQYGSPLHF; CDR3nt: TGTGCCAGCAGCCCCACCCGGGGGGGCCAGTACGGTTCACCCCTCCACTTT
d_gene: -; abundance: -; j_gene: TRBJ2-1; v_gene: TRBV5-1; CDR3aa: CASSLGDSARDEQFF; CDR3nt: TGCGCCAGCAGCTTGGGGGACTCCGCTCGGGATGAGCAGTTCTTC
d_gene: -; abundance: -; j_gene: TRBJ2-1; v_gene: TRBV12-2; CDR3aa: CASRNSGAYNEQFF; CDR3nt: TGTGCAAGTCGCAACAGCGGGGCCTACAATGAGCAGTTCTTC
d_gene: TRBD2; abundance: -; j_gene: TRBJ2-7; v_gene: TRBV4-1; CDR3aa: CASSRGLAGVGLYEQYF; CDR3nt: TGCGCCAGCAGCCGGGGACTAGCGGGGGTCGGGTTATACGAGCAGTACTTC
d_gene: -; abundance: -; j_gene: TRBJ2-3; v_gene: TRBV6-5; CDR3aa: CASSYLQASSTDTQYF; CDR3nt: TGTGCCAGCAGTTACTTACAGGCTTCTAGCACAGATACGCAGTATTTT
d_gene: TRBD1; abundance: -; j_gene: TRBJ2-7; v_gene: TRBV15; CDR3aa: CATSRGTGGLYEQYF; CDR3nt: TGTGCCACCAGCCGGGGCACAGGGGGCTTGTACGAGCAGTACTTC
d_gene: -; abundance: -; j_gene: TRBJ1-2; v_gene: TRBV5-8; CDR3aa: CASSLGGQTYYGYTF; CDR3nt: TGTGCCAGCAGCTTGGGCGGACAGACGTACTATGGCTACACCTTC
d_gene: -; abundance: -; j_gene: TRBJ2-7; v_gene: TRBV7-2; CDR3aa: CASSPGHRPTYEQYF; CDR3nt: TGTGCCAGCAGCCCAGGGCACAGACCCACCTACGAGCAGTACTTC
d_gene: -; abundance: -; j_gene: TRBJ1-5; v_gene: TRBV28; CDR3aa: CASRGPPSNQPQHF; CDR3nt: TGTGCCAGCAGGGGGCCACCTAGCAATCAGCCCCAGCATTTT
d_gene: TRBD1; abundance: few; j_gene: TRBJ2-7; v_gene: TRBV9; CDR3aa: CASSVATGGAYEQYF; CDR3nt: TGTGCCAGCAGCGTAGCGACAGGGGGGGCCTACGAGCAGTACTTC
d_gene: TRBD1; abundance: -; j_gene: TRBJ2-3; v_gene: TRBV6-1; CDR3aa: CASSEAYRGPQFQDTQYF; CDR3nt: TGTGCCAGCAGTGAAGCGTACAGGGGACCACAGTTTCAAGATACGCAGTATTTT
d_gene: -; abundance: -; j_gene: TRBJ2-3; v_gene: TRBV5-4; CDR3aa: CASSLTRGTDTQYF; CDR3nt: TGTGCCAGCAGCTTGACCAGGGGAACAGATACGCAGTATTTT
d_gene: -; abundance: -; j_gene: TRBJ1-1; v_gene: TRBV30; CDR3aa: CAWSVGAGGAFF; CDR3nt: TGTGCCTGGAGTGTGGGGGCCGGAGGAGCTTTCTTT
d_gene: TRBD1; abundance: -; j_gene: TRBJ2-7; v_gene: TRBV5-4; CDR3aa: CASSLDRGHEQYF; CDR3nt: TGTGCCAGCAGCCTGGACAGGGGTCACGAGCAGTACTTC
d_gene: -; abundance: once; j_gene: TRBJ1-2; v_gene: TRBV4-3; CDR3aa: CASSQGAPRVENYGYTF; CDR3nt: TGCGCCAGCAGCCAAGGGGCACCGCGGGTCGAGAACTATGGCTACACCTTC
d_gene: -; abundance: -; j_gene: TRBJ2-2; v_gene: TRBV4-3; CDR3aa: CASSQLYGGELFF; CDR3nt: TGCGCCAGCAGCCAACTCTACGGCGGGGAGCTGTTTTTT
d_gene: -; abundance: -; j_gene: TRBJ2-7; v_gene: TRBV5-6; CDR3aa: CASSLAVGQRWFYEQYF; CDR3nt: TGTGCCAGCAGCTTGGCCGTTGGGCAGCGGTGGTTCTACGAGCAGTACTTC
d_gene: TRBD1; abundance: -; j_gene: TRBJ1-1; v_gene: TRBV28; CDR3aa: CASTTQGTGKIEAFF; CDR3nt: TGTGCCAGCACCACTCAGGGGACAGGCAAGATTGAAGCTTTCTTT
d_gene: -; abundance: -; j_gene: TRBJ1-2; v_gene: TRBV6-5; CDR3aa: CASSYNQGDYGYTF; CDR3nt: TGTGCCAGCAGTTACAACCAGGGCGACTATGGCTACACCTTC
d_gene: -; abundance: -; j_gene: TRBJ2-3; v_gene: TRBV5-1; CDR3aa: CASSLARPSTDTQYF; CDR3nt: TGCGCCAGCAGCTTGGCTAGGCCTAGCACAGATACGCAGTATTTT
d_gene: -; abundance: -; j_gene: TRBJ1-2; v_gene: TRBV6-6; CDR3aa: CASSYTTNYGYTF; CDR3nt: TGTGCCAGCAGTTACACAACTAACTATGGCTACACCTTC
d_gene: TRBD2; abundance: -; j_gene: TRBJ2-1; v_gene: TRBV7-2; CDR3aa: CASTRGGYNEQFF; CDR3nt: TGTGCCAGCACCCGGGGGGGGTACAATGAGCAGTTCTTC
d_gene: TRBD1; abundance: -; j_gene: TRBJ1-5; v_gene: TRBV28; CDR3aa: CASRDDREHQPQHF; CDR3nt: TGTGCCAGCAGAGACGACAGGGAGCATCAGCCCCAGCATTTT
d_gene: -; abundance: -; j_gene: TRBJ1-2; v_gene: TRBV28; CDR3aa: CASSPLSGWDGYTF; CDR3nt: TGTGCCAGCAGTCCCCTGTCAGGGTGGGATGGCTACACCTTC
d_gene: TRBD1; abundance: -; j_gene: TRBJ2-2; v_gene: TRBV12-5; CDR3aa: CASGFDTGGTGELFF; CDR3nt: TGTGCTAGTGGTTTTGATACAGGGGGGACCGGGGAGCTGTTTTTT
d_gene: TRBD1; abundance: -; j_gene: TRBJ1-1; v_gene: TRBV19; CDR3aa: CASRITGTGIEAFF; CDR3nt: TGTGCCAGTAGGATTACCGGGACAGGGATTGAAGCTTTCTTT
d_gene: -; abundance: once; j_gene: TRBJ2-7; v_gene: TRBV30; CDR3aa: CAWSDQYSEQYF; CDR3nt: TGTGCCTGGAGTGATCAGTATTCCGAGCAGTACTTC
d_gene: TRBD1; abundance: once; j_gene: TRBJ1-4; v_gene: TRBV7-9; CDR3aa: CASSQQPGTDNEKLFF; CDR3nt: TGTGCCAGCAGTCAACAGCCCGGGACAGATAATGAAAAACTGTTTTTT
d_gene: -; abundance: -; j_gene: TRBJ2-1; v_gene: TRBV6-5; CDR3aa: CATTGGLYNEQFF; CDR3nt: TGTGCCACCACCGGCGGGCTATACAATGAGCAGTTCTTC
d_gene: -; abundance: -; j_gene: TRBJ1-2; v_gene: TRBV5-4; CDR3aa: CASSFDSYYGYTF; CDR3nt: TGTGCCAGCAGCTTCGACAGTTACTATGGCTACACCTTC
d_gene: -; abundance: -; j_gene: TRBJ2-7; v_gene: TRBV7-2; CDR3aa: CASRPGQSYEQYF; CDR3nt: TGTGCCAGCAGACCAGGACAGTCCTACGAGCAGTACTTC
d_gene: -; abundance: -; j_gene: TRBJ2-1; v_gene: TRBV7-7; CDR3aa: CASSSEGPYNEQFF; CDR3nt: TGTGCTAGCAGCTCCGAGGGCCCCTACAATGAGCAGTTCTTC
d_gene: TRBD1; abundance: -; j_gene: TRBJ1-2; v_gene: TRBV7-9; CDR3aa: CASSSRDTGEYGRYGYTF; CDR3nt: TGTGCCAGCAGCAGCCGAGATACAGGGGAGTACGGCCGCTATGGCTACACCTTC
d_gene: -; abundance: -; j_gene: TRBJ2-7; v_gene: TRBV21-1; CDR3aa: CASSKRTSGHSYEQYF; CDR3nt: TGTGCCAGCAGCAAGCGGACTAGCGGGCACTCCTACGAGCAGTACTTC
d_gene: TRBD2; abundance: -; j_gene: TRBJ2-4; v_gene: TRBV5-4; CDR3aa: CASSFSGDLAKNIQYF; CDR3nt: TGTGCCAGCAGCTTCAGCGGGGATCTAGCCAAAAACATTCAGTACTTC
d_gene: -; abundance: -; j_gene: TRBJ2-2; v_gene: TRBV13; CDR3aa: CASSFGKNTGELFF; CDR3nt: TGTGCCAGCAGCTTCGGGAAGAACACCGGGGAGCTGTTTTTT
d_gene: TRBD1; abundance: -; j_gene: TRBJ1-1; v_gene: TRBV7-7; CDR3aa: CASSSIDRAVTEAFF; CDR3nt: TGTGCCAGCAGCTCCATCGACAGGGCGGTCACTGAAGCTTTCTTT
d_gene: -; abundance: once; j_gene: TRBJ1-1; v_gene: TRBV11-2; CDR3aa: CASSLVGIGATEAFF; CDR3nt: TGTGCCAGCAGCTTAGTAGGGATAGGGGCCACTGAAGCTTTCTTT
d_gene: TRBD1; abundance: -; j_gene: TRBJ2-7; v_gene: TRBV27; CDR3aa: CASSYATGGYEQYF; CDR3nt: TGTGCCAGCAGTTACGCCACAGGGGGCTACGAGCAGTACTTC
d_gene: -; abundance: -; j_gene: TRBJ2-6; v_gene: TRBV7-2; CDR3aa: CASSPLLGANVLTF; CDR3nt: TGTGCCAGCAGCCCCCTGTTGGGGGCCAACGTCCTGACTTTC
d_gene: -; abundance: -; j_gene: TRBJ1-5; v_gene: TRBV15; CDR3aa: CATSREGPGYQPQHF; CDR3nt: TGTGCCACCAGCAGAGAGGGTCCGGGTTATCAGCCCCAGCATTTT
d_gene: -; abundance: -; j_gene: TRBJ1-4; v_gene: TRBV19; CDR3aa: CASIGRAEPNEKLFF; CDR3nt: TGTGCCAGTATTGGGCGGGCGGAACCTAATGAAAAACTGTTTTTT
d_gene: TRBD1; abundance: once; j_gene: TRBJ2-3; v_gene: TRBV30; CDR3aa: CACPLRGQGPGDTQYF; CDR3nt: TGTGCCTGCCCCCTCCGGGGACAGGGGCCCGGAGATACGCAGTATTTT
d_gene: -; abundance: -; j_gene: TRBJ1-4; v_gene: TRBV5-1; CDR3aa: CASSPILSHNEKLFF; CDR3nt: TGCGCCAGCAGCCCCATTTTGAGTCATAATGAAAAACTGTTTTTT
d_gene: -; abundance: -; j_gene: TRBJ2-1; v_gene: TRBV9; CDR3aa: CASSSAGPLGGEQFF; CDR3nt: TGTGCCAGCAGCTCCGCGGGGCCACTTGGGGGTGAGCAGTTCTTC